Listed below are T cell receptor beta chains from one sample, sequenced in a study of identifying expanded T cells in peripheral blood. Only in-frame clones appear in the TCRdb table, and some are missing; sequencing was by immunoSEQ multiplex PCR. In the table there are roughly 96,000 clones, approximately 88% of which are singletons. The sequenced material came from blood. The receptors shown here come from a person between 18 and 69 years old in good health. The CDR3 runs from the conserved cysteine through the conserved F or W. The D gene is left open where the match is weak. Clone size is not always given. Where it is, it says once, few, many or a class for expanded clones.

d_call	j_call	v_call	clone_size	cdr3_aa	cdr3_nt
TRBD2	TRBJ2-1	TRBV23-1	-	CASSRGLVGYEQFF	TGCGCCAGCAGTCGGGGACTAGTAGGGTATGAGCAGTTCTTC
TRBD1	TRBJ1-1	TRBV2	-	CASKTGGIQWEAFF	TGTGCCAGCAAGACAGGGGGGATTCAGTGGGAAGCTTTCTTT
-	TRBJ2-1	TRBV18	-	CASSPSGSSLYNEQFF	TGTGCCAGCTCACCTTCGGGCTCCTCCCTCTACAATGAGCAGTTCTTC
-	TRBJ1-4	TRBV7-8	once	CASSLGGVEKLFF	TGTGCCAGCAGCTTGGGGGGCGTTGAAAAACTGTTTTTT
-	TRBJ1-2	TRBV19	once	CASSDSLHGYTF	TGTGCCAGTTCAGACAGCCTCCATGGCTACACCTTC
-	TRBJ1-6	TRBV18	-	CASSPGTLSNSPLHF	TGTGCCAGCTCACCAGGGACCCTTTCCAATTCACCCCTCCACTTT
-	TRBJ1-5	TRBV30	-	CAWSGQNQPQHF	TGTGCCTGGAGCGGCCAAAATCAGCCCCAGCATTTT
-	TRBJ2-1	TRBV5-1	-	CASFPGGGGQNEQFF	TGCGCCAGCTTCCCCGGTGGGGGAGGCCAAAATGAGCAGTTCTTC
-	TRBJ1-4	TRBV30	-	CACMTGLSTNEKLFF	TGTGCCTGTATGACAGGACTCTCAACTAATGAAAAACTGTTTTTT
-	TRBJ1-5	TRBV2	once	CASGRVGNQPQHF	TGTGCCAGCGGGCGGGTGGGCAATCAGCCCCAGCATTTT
-	TRBJ2-7	TRBV7-2	-	CASSLVYEQYF	TGTGCCAGCAGCTTAGTGTACGAGCAGTACTTC
-	TRBJ1-1	TRBV5-1	-	CASSLARGAINTEAFF	TGCGCCAGCAGCTTGGCCCGGGGGGCTATAAACACTGAAGCTTTCTTT
-	TRBJ1-5	TRBV4-3	once	CASSQAGHLSNQPQHF	TGCGCCAGCAGCCAAGCCGGACACCTTAGCAATCAGCCCCAGCATTTT
TRBD1	TRBJ2-1	TRBV6-5	-	CASSYFSGQYNEQFF	TGTGCCAGCAGTTACTTTTCGGGACAGTACAATGAGCAGTTCTTC
-	TRBJ1-1	TRBV2	-	CASSDPLGQSEAFF	TGTGCCAGCAGCGATCCTCTGGGGCAGAGTGAAGCTTTCTTT
-	TRBJ1-3	TRBV2	-	CASSDPGGASGNTIYF	TGTGCCAGCAGTGACCCAGGAGGTGCCTCTGGAAACACCATATATTTT
-	TRBJ2-5	TRBV14	-	CAGSLGETQYF	TGTGCCGGCAGTTTGGGCGAGACCCAGTACTTC
-	TRBJ1-2	TRBV2	-	CATPLGGDNPAYGYTF	TGTGCCACCCCCCTAGGAGGGGACAACCCGGCTTATGGCTACACCTTC
-	TRBJ1-6	TRBV19	few	CASAGDYNSPLHF	TGTGCCAGTGCAGGGGATTATAATTCACCCCTCCACTTT
-	TRBJ2-3	TRBV4-3	-	CASSQDGPPRTDTQYF	TGCGCCAGCAGCCAAGACGGACCCCCACGCACAGATACGCAGTATTTT
-	TRBJ1-6	TRBV19	-	CASRRYNSPLHF	TGTGCCAGTAGACGTTATAATTCACCCCTCCACTTT
TRBD2	TRBJ2-5	TRBV19	-	CASSISASGSPLQETQYF	TGTGCCAGTAGTATATCGGCTAGCGGGAGTCCTTTACAAGAGACCCAGTACTTC
-	TRBJ1-1	TRBV30	-	CAWSPSGGDTEAFF	TGTGCCTGGAGTCCTTCGGGGGGGGACACTGAAGCTTTCTTT
TRBD1	TRBJ2-2	TRBV18	-	CASSPPGTGRIGELFF	TGTGCCAGCTCACCCCCTGGGACAGGGAGGATCGGGGAGCTGTTTTTT
-	TRBJ2-3	TRBV12-5	-	CASGLVGADTQYF	TGTGCTAGTGGTTTGGTAGGTGCAGATACGCAGTATTTT
-	TRBJ2-3	TRBV18	-	CASSQGFTDTQYF	TGTGCCAGCTCACAGGGCTTCACAGATACGCAGTATTTT
TRBD2	TRBJ2-1	TRBV4-3	-	CASSQEMGGRLSYNEQFF	TGCGCCAGCAGCCAAGAGATGGGCGGGAGGCTCTCCTACAATGAGCAGTTCTTC
-	TRBJ2-1	TRBV11-3	-	CASSLVLASHEQFF	TGTGCCAGCAGCTTAGTCCTAGCATCGCATGAGCAGTTCTTC
TRBD1	TRBJ2-3	TRBV27	-	CASSQTPGQGTDTQYF	TGTGCCAGCAGCCAGACTCCGGGACAGGGGACAGATACGCAGTATTTT
-	TRBJ1-3	TRBV19	-	CASREISSGNTIYF	TGTGCCAGTAGGGAAATTAGCTCTGGAAACACCATATATTTT
-	TRBJ2-5	TRBV7-9	-	CASSLVGTQETQYF	TGTGCCAGCAGCTTAGTGGGGACCCAAGAGACCCAGTACTTC
-	TRBJ2-7	TRBV5-1	-	CASSLVRYEQYF	TGCGCCAGCAGCTTGGTTCGCTACGAGCAGTACTTC
-	TRBJ1-4	TRBV9	-	CASSVSPGPNEKLFF	TGTGCCAGCAGCGTATCCCCAGGGCCTAATGAAAAACTGTTTTTT
-	TRBJ2-4	TRBV6-5	-	CASSYGLGENKNIQYF	TGTGCCAGCAGTTACGGCCTGGGGGAGAACAAAAACATTCAGTACTTC
-	TRBJ1-5	TRBV10-3	-	CAISESQAAGQPQHF	TGTGCCATCAGTGAGTCTCAGGCCGCGGGGCAGCCCCAGCATTTT
-	TRBJ2-3	TRBV27	-	CASSSLRGYTQYF	TGTGCCAGCAGTTCGCTAAGAGGGTATACGCAGTATTTT
-	TRBJ1-1	TRBV5-4	-	CASTRDTVNTEAFF	TGTGCCAGCACCAGGGACACCGTAAACACTGAAGCTTTCTTT
TRBD2	TRBJ2-3	TRBV13	-	CASSGGLADTQYF	TGTGCCAGCAGCGGAGGACTAGCAGATACGCAGTATTTT
-	TRBJ2-7	TRBV11-2	once	CASSYTGTEQYF	TGTGCCAGCAGCTATACAGGGACCGAGCAGTACTTC
-	TRBJ2-7	TRBV6-1	-	CATSPGASVSYEQYF	TGTGCCACCTCTCCGGGGGCCTCGGTTTCCTACGAGCAGTACTTC
-	TRBJ1-4	TRBV6-6	-	CASSRAVGEKLFF	TGTGCCAGCTCCAGGGCGGTTGGGGAAAAACTGTTTTTT
-	TRBJ1-5	TRBV6-1	-	CASTPGESNQPQHF	TGTGCCAGCACCCCCGGGGAGTCCAATCAGCCCCAGCATTTT
-	TRBJ2-3	TRBV19	-	CASSMGRGSSTDTQYF	TGTGCCAGTAGTATGGGTCGGGGGTCTAGCACAGATACGCAGTATTTT
-	TRBJ2-3	TRBV18	-	CASSPGSGVHTDTQYF	TGTGCCAGCTCCCCCGGGTCGGGAGTCCACACAGATACGCAGTATTTT
-	TRBJ2-7	TRBV7-9	-	CASSLPDYEQYF	TGTGCCAGCAGCTTACCGGACTACGAGCAGTACTTC
TRBD1	TRBJ1-2	TRBV6-1	-	CASSEVDQGAGGYTF	TGTGCCAGCAGTGAAGTGGACCAGGGGGCGGGTGGCTACACCTTC
TRBD1	TRBJ2-7	TRBV5-4	-	CASSPTGGFSYEQYF	TGTGCCAGCAGCCCGACAGGGGGCTTCTCCTACGAGCAGTACTTC
TRBD1	TRBJ2-7	TRBV7-2	-	CASSLFQGVGYEQYF	TGTGCCAGCAGCTTGTTTCAGGGGGTTGGCTACGAGCAGTACTTC
-	TRBJ1-6	TRBV4-2	few	CASSQDRGRSNSPLHF	TGTGCCAGCAGCCAAGATCGAGGGAGGAGTAATTCACCCCTCCACTTT
-	TRBJ2-6	TRBV7-2	once	CASSLGAGVSGANVLTF	TGTGCCAGCAGCTTAGGAGCAGGAGTGTCCGGGGCCAACGTCCTGACTTTC
-	TRBJ2-7	TRBV7-6	-	CASSFRADFLAGEQYF	TGTGCCAGCAGCTTCCGGGCCGACTTCCTTGCTGGAGAGCAGTACTTC
-	TRBJ1-2	TRBV6-5	-	CASRERGGPLGGYTF	TGTGCCAGCAGGGAACGGGGGGGACCTCTCGGCGGCTACACCTTC
-	TRBJ1-4	TRBV7-9	-	CASSLGGPANEKLFF	TGTGCCAGCAGCTTAGGAGGCCCAGCTAATGAAAAACTGTTTTTT
-	TRBJ1-5	TRBV30	-	CAWSVGFQPQHF	TGTGCCTGGAGTGTGGGTTTTCAGCCCCAGCATTTT